A single sample is the source of the 12 T cell receptor beta chains below, sequenced in a study of vaccination and CD4 T cells after COVID-19. TCRdb re-called the PCR reads through MiXCR, storing one row per CDR3 protein. Of approximately 40,000 distinct CDR3 sequences listed, around 35% are singletons. The time point was: late sampling 161 to 241 days after vaccination in a few convalescent patients. This material consisted of CD4+ T cells from blood, taken about 7 months after SARS-CoV-2 vaccination. The receptors here all came from a human donor who had recovered from COVID-19.

The chain has TRBV5-8 and TRBJ1-5, with 8 bases aligning to TRBD1. V lost 0 bases to trimming and J lost 9 bases; unmatched junction nucleotides: 8. The germline V gene encodes CDR1 SGHTS and CDR2 YDEGEE. The CDR3 is 15 residues long. The DNA of the CDR3 is TGTGCCAGCAGCTTGGTCAGGGGGCCGGTTGGGCCCCAGCATTTT. Amino acid sequence: CASSLVRGPVGPQHF.

This clonotype came up a few times. The rearrangement links TRBV7-3 to TRBJ2-1, with 11 bases aligning to TRBD2. The CDR3 consists of 15 residues. Trimming removed 6 bases from V and 4 bases from J; junction bases left unmatched: 5. In germline, CDR1 is SGHTA, CDR2 FQGTGA. The CDR3 bases are TGTGCCAGCAGTCTCGGACTAGCGGGTTACAATGAGCAGTTCTTC. Protein: CASSLGLAGYNEQFF.

This sequence joins TRBV10-1 and TRBJ2-1; 9 nucleotides match TRBD2. J lost 0 bases, V lost 2 bases, and 5 bases had no gene match. Germline lookup yields CDR1 WNHNN and CDR2 SYGVQD (reference sequence). CDR3 length: 17 residues. DNA for the CDR3: TGCGCCAGCAGTGAGACCGGACTAGCGTTCTCCTACAATGAGCAGTTCTTC. Translating gives CASSETGLAFSYNEQFF.

This clonotype was recorded a few times. This chain joins TRBV20-1 and TRBJ2-5, with 11 bases fitting TRBD2. Germline CDR1 reads DFQATT; CDR2 reads SNEGSKA (reference sequence). V was pared by 5 bases and J by 5 bases, with 7 bases of the junction left unmatched. The CDR3 contains 14 residues. This CDR3 reads CSAQYSGRAETQYF. CDR3 coding DNA: TGCAGTGCTCAGTATAGCGGGAGGGCCGAGACCCAGTACTTC.

The rearrangement uses TRBV6-1 and TRBJ2-2, with D perhaps matching TRBD1 or TRBD2 (6 bases each). The CDR3 is 12 amino acids. Germline lookup yields CDR1 MNHNS and CDR2 SASEGT. V was shortened by 6 bases and J by 7 bases, with 9 bases between the two germline ends. The CDR3 reads CASRGGGGELFF. The CDR3 coding sequence is TGTGCCAGCAGGGGGGGCGGCGGGGAGCTGTTTTTT.

The chain recombines TRBV20-1 with TRBJ2-2, with TRBD1 matching over 7 bases. The CDR3 runs to 17 residues. Germline CDR1 DFQATT, CDR2 SNEGSKA (reference sequence). Losses at the gene ends were 1 base for V and 0 bases for J; bases not matched to a gene: 8. CDR3 amino acids: CSARVTKGTANTGELFF. CDR3 bases: TGCAGTGCTAGAGTTACCAAAGGGACAGCGAACACCGGGGAGCTGTTTTTT.

This clonotype was counted only a few times. The rearrangement joins TRBV6-5 to TRBJ2-3; 8 bases map to TRBD1. CDR3 length: 16 residues. Unmatched junction bases numbered 5, after V lost 2 bases and J lost 1 base. Germline CDR1 reads MNHEY; CDR2 reads SVGAGI. CDR3 loop: CASSYTPGQGTDTQYF. CDR3 nucleotides: TGTGCCAGCAGTTACACCCCGGGACAGGGCACAGATACGCAGTATTTT.

This clonotype has more than one count but fewer than ten. The chain links TRBV6-1 to TRBJ2-5; the D gene is possibly TRBD2 (5 bases). Deletions cut 6 bases from V and 3 bases from J, with 14 bases between. The CDR3 length is 14 residues. Germline V gene sequence: CDR1 MNHNS, CDR2 SASEGT. Here the CDR3 reads CASRSLSGKETQYF. The CDR3 nucleotides read TGTGCCAGCAGATCCCTAAGCGGAAAAGAGACCCAGTACTTC.

The rearrangement uses TRBV24-1 and TRBJ1-1; 7 bases are a match to TRBD1. The germline gives CDR1 KGHDR, CDR2 SFDVKD. V shed 2 bases and J 0 bases; nucleotides not matched to a gene: 2. The CDR3 extends over 15 amino acids. The CDR3: CATSDSGQMNTEAFF. The CDR3 DNA follows: TGTGCCACCAGTGATTCGGGACAGATGAACACTGAAGCTTTCTTT.

This rearrangement joins TRBV7-9 to TRBJ1-2, with no clear D. The CDR3 contains 15 residues. The V gene lost 2 bases and the J gene lost 2 bases, with 12 bases spanning the gap. Per germline, CDR1 SEHNR and CDR2 FQNEAQ (reference sequence). The CDR3 sequence: CASSLSVTPNYGYTF. CDR3 DNA: TGTGCCAGCAGCTTAAGTGTCACCCCGAACTATGGCTACACCTTC.

This clonotype counts as medium-sized. J is TRBJ2-1 and V is TRBV6-4, with 8 bases aligning to TRBD2. Germline V gene lookup returns CDR1 MRHNA and CDR2 SNTAGT. The J segment lost 8 bases and the V segment lost 0 bases, leaving 6 bases of the junction unmatched. The CDR3 has 15 residues. The CDR3 reads CASSDSAGGMDEQFF. Here the CDR3 DNA reads TGTGCCAGCAGTGACTCGGCGGGAGGTATGGATGAGCAGTTCTTC.

This chain connects TRBV21-1 to TRBJ2-7; TRBD1 was called by the table and not checked on the DNA. TRBV21-1 is a pseudogene. The CDR3 extends over 13 amino acids. CDR3 coding DNA: TGTGCCAGCAGCAGACAGGGCGGGGGCGAGCAGTACTTC. The encoded protein is CASSRQGGGEQYF.